The following is a TCR beta chain sequence with its context. This CDR3 is 16 amino acids long. CDR1 is SEHNR and CDR2 is FQNEAQ in the germline V gene (reference sequence). V lost 0 bases and J lost 2, with 13 bases in between. This sample is part of a study of blood T cell repertoires in COVID-19. Study information: Researchers got acute and convalescent COVID-19 samples from the United States, Italy and Spain.

Profiled with immunoSEQ multiplex PCR; TCRdb holds only in-frame clones, not every one. The sample yields 90,000 to 130,000 clones, about 89% seen once. This receptor was taken from a man aged 40-49 years with acute or convalescent COVID-19. J is TRBJ1-1 and V is TRBV7-9, with D possibly matching TRBD1 (5 bases). The sample consisted of peripheral blood. This CDR3 is CASSLARQLQNTEAFF. CDR3 DNA: TGTGCCAGCAGCTTAGCGCGACAGCTACAAAACACTGAAGCTTTCTTT.